Listed here are 9 T cell receptor beta chains from one sample, sequenced in a study of tumor-infiltrating lymphocytes in primary liver carcinoma. With a constant-region primer, TCR beta cDNA was made from 450 to 500 ng of total RNA. Each TCR beta library was derived from three nested multiplex PCR rounds that employed slightly modified ARM-PCR. Both of the initial two PCR rounds ran for approximately 10 cycles and employed TRBV1-TRBV30 forward primers alongside a C-beta reverse primer. One entry per CDR3 protein, called by TCRdb with MiXCR from the multiplex PCR reads. In the table there are approximately 120,000 distinct CDR3 sequences, 55% to 75% of which are singletons. Co-extraction of both nucleic acids (RNA and DNA) used roughly 18-32 mg of unsorted bulk tissue. The material sequenced was liver tumor tissue from sampling region 3. Subset: tumor region T3, left-lateral pole. Source of these receptors: a woman aged 60-70 years with primary liver carcinoma and hepatitis B virus infection.

The chain employs TRBV6-2 or TRBV6-3 and TRBJ2-7, with D possibly TRBD1 on 6 matching bases. The CDR3 runs 14 residues. V dropped 6 bases and J dropped 7 bases, with 19 bases sitting between them. CDR1 and CDR2 from the germline V gene are MNHEY and SVGEGT. The CDR3 sequence: CASSRDRGTHEQYF. The CDR3 DNA reads as TGTGCCAGCAGCCGGGATAGGGGGACCCATGAGCAGTACTTC.

For this clonotype: The junction differs from germline at one of its ends, possibly a read error. This chain uses TRBV12-3 or TRBV12-4 with TRBJ1-3; D uncertain. The length of the CDR3 is 15 residues. The CDR3 region is CTSSLDGIDGNTIYF. The CDR3 DNA reads as TGTACCAGCAGTTTAGACGGGATAGACGGAAACACCATATATTTT.

In DNA, the CDR3 is TGTGCCAGCAGCTCGATTACTTTGGGTGGCACTGAAGCTTTCTTT. The encoded protein is CASSSITLGGTEAFF. The chain carries TRBV5-4 and TRBJ1-1; D is unresolved. Per germline, CDR1 SGHNT and CDR2 YYREEE (reference sequence). The CDR3 contains 15 residues. The V gene lost 3 bases and the J gene lost 4 bases, with 16 bases spanning the gap. Based on the CDR3 plus reference TRBV5-4 and TRBJ1-1, the full variable domain is ETGVTQSPTHLIKTRGQQVTLRCSSQSGHNTVSWYQQALGQGPQFIFQYYREEENGRGNFPPRFSGLQFPNYSSELNVNALELDDSALYLCASSSITLGGTEAFFGQGTRLTVV.

This clonotype was counted once. One end of the junction is discordant with germline, which a read error may explain. The chain carries TRBV11-2 and TRBJ1-4; TRBD1 matches at 9 bases. CDR1 and CDR2 (germline): SGHAT, FQNNGV. The CDR3 runs to 15 residues. The CDR3 DNA reads TGTACCAGCAGCTACGGGACAGGGAGAAATGAAAAAGTGTTTTTT. This sequence encodes CTSSYGTGRNEKVFF.

A note on this clonotype: This is likely a read error, given that the CDR3 carries no conserved phenylalanine or tryptophan at its end. CDR3 DNA: TGTGCCAGCAGCAGGAAGAGGGCCACCTACGAGCAGTACAAC. It encodes CASSRKRATYEQYN. The J gene is TRBJ2-7, the V gene TRBV11-1; possible D gene TRBD2, 5 bases. CDR3 length equals 14 residues. Germline lookup yields CDR1 SGHAT and CDR2 FQDESV (reference sequence). V lost 5 bases and J 2 bases, leaving 13 bases between the germline ends.

In the case of this clonotype: One junction end disagrees with the germline gene, perhaps due to a read error. The rearrangement links TRBV11-3 to TRBJ2-5; 10 positions agree with TRBD2. Germline CDR1 and CDR2: SGHNT and YENEEA. This CDR3 spans 17 amino acids. CDR3 in amino acids: CASSLGFASGSQETQYF. The CDR3 region has the DNA TGTGCCAGCAGCTTGGGGTTTGCTAGCGGGAGCCAAGAGACTCAGTACTTC.

This clonotype was detected ten times or more. V gene TRBV6-5 combines with J gene TRBJ2-1, with 8 positions matching TRBD2. V lost 5 bases, J lost 6 bases, and 6 bases stayed unmatched. The CDR3 has 14 residues. Germline V lookup: CDR1 MNHEY, CDR2 SVGAGI. The CDR3 protein is CASSSGSEGNEQFF. As DNA, the CDR3 is TGTGCCAGCAGTAGCGGGAGCGAAGGCAATGAGCAGTTCTTC.

In regard to this clonotype: A read error may produce the germline difference seen at one junction end. This chain links TRBV10-2 with TRBJ1-6, with D possibly matching TRBD1 (6 bases). Germline V gene sequence: CDR1 WSHSY, CDR2 SAAADI. The CDR3 length is 13 residues. The CDR3 bases are TGCGCCAGTACCGGACAGTCCGGATCACCCCTCTACTTT. Amino acids: CASTGQSGSPLYF.

Note on this clonotype: A read error may produce the germline difference seen at one junction end. V and J are TRBV4-1 and TRBJ1-5; D is unclear. CDR3 length equals 14 residues. Germline values: CDR1 MGHRA, CDR2 YSYEKL. The CDR3 spells CASDEGLSNLPQHF. The CDR3 region has the DNA TGCGCCAGCGACGAGGGATTAAGCAATCTGCCCCAGCATTTT.